The rows below give T cell receptor beta chains drawn from one sample of a study of blood T cells in healthy people across ages. TCRdb re-called the 5' RACE reads through MiXCR, storing one row per CDR3 protein. The data contain 790,000 or so distinct CDR3 sequences, around 50% of them singletons. What was sequenced was blood. Every receptor here comes from an elderly man in good health. Each CDR3 is given with its conserved first and last residue. Fields, in order: CDR3 DNA, CDR3 protein, D gene, clone size, J gene, V gene. The D gene is left open where the match is weak. The size of a clone is reported for some rows only, either as once, few or many, or as a class for expanded clones.

cdr3_nt: TGTGCCAGCAGCCCAGACAGGGGGAGGGAAAAACTGTTTTTT; cdr3_aa: CASSPDRGREKLFF; d_call: TRBD1; clone_size: few; j_call: TRBJ1-4; v_call: TRBV3-1
cdr3_nt: TGCAGTGCTAGACATCCGGGGAAATTCTCCTACGAGCAGTACTTC; cdr3_aa: CSARHPGKFSYEQYF; d_call: .; clone_size: few; j_call: TRBJ2-7; v_call: TRBV20-1
cdr3_nt: TGCAGTGCTGGGGTGGCGGGAGGGAACAGGGATACGCAGTATTTT; cdr3_aa: CSAGVAGGNRDTQYF; d_call: TRBD2; clone_size: .; j_call: TRBJ2-3; v_call: TRBV20-1
cdr3_nt: TGTGCCAGCAGTTATGGGACGTCCCGCTCCTACGAGCAGTACTTC; cdr3_aa: CASSYGTSRSYEQYF; d_call: .; clone_size: few; j_call: TRBJ2-7; v_call: TRBV6-5
cdr3_nt: TGTGCCAGCTCACCACATTCGCAGGGGTCAACTGGAAACACCATATATTTT; cdr3_aa: CASSPHSQGSTGNTIYF; d_call: .; clone_size: .; j_call: TRBJ1-3; v_call: TRBV18
cdr3_nt: TGTGCCAGCAGTCGAACGGGACAAAACTACGAGCAGTACTTC; cdr3_aa: CASSRTGQNYEQYF; d_call: .; clone_size: .; j_call: TRBJ2-7; v_call: TRBV12-3/TRBV12-4
cdr3_nt: TGTGCCAGCAGCCAGAGCCGGGTTGAGCAGTTCTTC; cdr3_aa: CASSQSRVEQFF; d_call: .; clone_size: .; j_call: TRBJ2-1; v_call: TRBV5-6
cdr3_nt: TGTGCCAGCAGTTCTCCCGGGACAGGGATTCAGCCCCAGCATTTT; cdr3_aa: CASSSPGTGIQPQHF; d_call: TRBD1; clone_size: .; j_call: TRBJ1-5; v_call: TRBV12-3/TRBV12-4
cdr3_nt: TGTGCCAGCAGCCCAAAAGCTGGGACTTCCTACGAGCAGTACTTC; cdr3_aa: CASSPKAGTSYEQYF; d_call: .; clone_size: once; j_call: TRBJ2-7; v_call: TRBV7-9
cdr3_nt: TGCTGTGCTCGTCCTTACAGCTCCTACGAGCAGTACTTC; cdr3_aa: CCARPYSSYEQYF; d_call: .; clone_size: .; j_call: TRBJ2-7; v_call: TRBV20-1
cdr3_nt: TGCAGTGCTGTCGGCCAGGGGCCTTCACCCCTCCACTTT; cdr3_aa: CSAVGQGPSPLHF; d_call: .; clone_size: .; j_call: TRBJ1-6; v_call: TRBV20-1
cdr3_nt: TGTGCCAGCAGTGAAGGCACCCACAGCTCCTACGAGCAGTACTTC; cdr3_aa: CASSEGTHSSYEQYF; d_call: .; clone_size: .; j_call: TRBJ2-7; v_call: TRBV6-1
cdr3_nt: TGTGCCAGCAGTGAGGGACAGTATAATTCACCCCTCCACTTT; cdr3_aa: CASSEGQYNSPLHF; d_call: TRBD1; clone_size: .; j_call: TRBJ1-6; v_call: TRBV25-1
cdr3_nt: TGCAGTGCCACTACTAGCGGATGGGGTGACGCGCAGTACTTC; cdr3_aa: CSATTSGWGDAQYF; d_call: TRBD2; clone_size: few; j_call: TRBJ2-5; v_call: TRBV20-1
cdr3_nt: TGTGCCAGCAGTTATTTGGTGGGAGCTAACTATGGCTACACCTTC; cdr3_aa: CASSYLVGANYGYTF; d_call: .; clone_size: few; j_call: TRBJ1-2; v_call: TRBV6-6